This T cell receptor beta chain emerged from a study of metastatic and nonmetastatic thyroid tumors. The wider study: The authors compared repertoires across blood and tumor or nodule tissue from malignant and benign thyroid patients. Study-level points and caveats: The reported finding was significantly higher TCR beta diversity in malignant thyroid tumors relative to benign nodules, in blood and tumor.

In germline, CDR1 is MRHNA, CDR2 SNTAGT. This CDR3 comprises 16 residues. V gave up 3 bases and J gave up 6 bases, with 17 bases separating them. Original data processing: In papillary thyroid cancer, a distant-metastasis classifier was built using CDR3 differences across clinicopathological groups. With MiXCR, TCRdb reprocessed the PCR reads. The V and J calls and clone size are TCRdb's, not the authors'. The repertoire includes 15,000 to 20,000 clones, less than 35% of them detected once, and under 15% sits in the top ten. Worth noting for this clone: Its antigen is currently unknown.

All patients were untreated before thyroid surgery. This receptor was obtained from a female donor with papillary thyroid cancer or a benign thyroid nodule (not recorded which). Some clones in this sample may be carry-over from other donors' samples. J is TRBJ2-2 and V is TRBV6-4; possible D gene TRBD2, 6 bases. Sequences were obtained from tumor tissue. CDR3 nucleotides: TGTGCCAGCAGTGAATGGACGGGAGCCGTACCCGGGGAGCTGTTTTTT. This encodes CASSEWTGAVPGELFF.